The clone carrying this T cell receptor (beta chain) is a singleton in its sample. Original processing notes: By means of reference gene primer amplification, nucleated cell counts were estimated. Clones were sequenced by immunoSEQ multiplex PCR, and TCRdb holds only the in-frame ones, with some missing. V and J calls and clone size are as listed in that table; D and trimming were resolved from the DNA. The sample carries approximately 230,000 clones, around four fifths recorded once. This entry comes from a study of blood T cell repertoires in COVID-19. Turning to the study itself: Both acute and convalescent COVID-19 samples were obtained from the United States, Italy and Spain. The analysed material was cDNA or gDNA that came from T cells, B-cell-depleted T cells, or PBMCs.

The germline V gene encodes CDR1 SNHLY and CDR2 FYNNEI. The CDR3 loop spans 15 amino acids. Unmatched junction bases numbered 5, after V lost 5 bases and J lost 4 bases. Sequenced input: peripheral blood. This rearrangement joins TRBV2 to TRBJ2-1; TRBD2 matches at 10 bases. This receptor was obtained from a man aged 30-40 years with active or convalescent COVID-19. In DNA, the CDR3 is TGTGCCAGCAGTCAGAGCGGGAGGGTATACAATGAGCAGTTCTTC. It encodes CASSQSGRVYNEQFF.